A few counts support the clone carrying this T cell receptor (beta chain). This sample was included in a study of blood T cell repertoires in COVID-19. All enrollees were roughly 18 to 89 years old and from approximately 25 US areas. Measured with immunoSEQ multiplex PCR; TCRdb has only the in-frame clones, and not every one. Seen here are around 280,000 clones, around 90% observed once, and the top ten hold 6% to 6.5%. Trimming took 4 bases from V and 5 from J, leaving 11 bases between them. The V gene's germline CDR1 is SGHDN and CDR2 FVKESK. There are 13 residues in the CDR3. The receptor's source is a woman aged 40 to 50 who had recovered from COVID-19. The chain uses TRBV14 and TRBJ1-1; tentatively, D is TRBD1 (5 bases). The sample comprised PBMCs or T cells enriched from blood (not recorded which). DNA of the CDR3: TGTGCCAGCAGCCTCACAGGCGGAACTGAAGCTTTCTTT. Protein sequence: CASSLTGGTEAFF.